This T cell receptor beta chain was identified during a study of blood T cell repertoires in COVID-19. In its sample, this clone was seen many times. Authors' methods: Amplification of reference gene primers was used by the study to estimate nucleated cell counts. The data were produced by immunoSEQ multiplex PCR, yet TCRdb's version contains in-frame clones alone and is incomplete. That table gives V, J and clone size, and the DNA gave D and trimming. The sample carries approximately 230,000 clones, almost 85% recorded once. Living in 24 US areas, the participants were between roughly 18 and 89 years of age. CDR3 length equals 13 residues. Trimming cost V 4 bases and J 7 bases, with 11 bases left between them. CDR1 and CDR2 (germline): SNHLY, FYNNEI.

The sequence derives from a man in his forties who had recovered from COVID-19. Sequenced input: PBMCs or T cells enriched from blood (not recorded which). The V gene is TRBV2, the J gene TRBJ1-5, with D possibly being TRBD1 (5 bases). The CDR3 region is CASSGSRGQPQHF. As DNA, the CDR3 is TGTGCCAGCAGTGGCAGTCGGGGGCAGCCCCAGCATTTT. The full variable domain, with the rest looked up from reference TRBV2 and TRBJ1-5, is EPEVTQTPSHQVTQMGQEVILRCVPISNHLYFYWYRQILGQKVEFLVSFYNNEISEKSEIFDDQFSVERPDGSNFTLKIRSTKLEDSAMYFCASSGSRGQPQHFGDGTRLSIL.